Below, 12 T cell receptor beta chains from the same sample are listed, as sequenced in a study of T cells in Graves' hyperthyroidism and ophthalmopathy. TCR beta CDR3 regions were amplified from RNA. The study used the HTBI primer set for a first-round RT-PCR of the TCR CDR3. TCRdb re-called the multiplex PCR reads through MiXCR, storing one row per CDR3 protein. The table has roughly 580,000 distinct CDR3 sequences, around 14% seen once. The sequenced material came from blood. The source is a woman aged 25 to 39 with Graves' hyperthyroidism that later progressed to Graves' ophthalmopathy.

This clonotype was picked up many times. The rearrangement joins TRBV7-2 to TRBJ2-1; 12 bases line up with TRBD2. J was trimmed by 5 bases and V by 5 bases; bases with no gene match: 10. Germline V gene sequence: CDR1 SGHTA, CDR2 FQGNSA. CDR3 size: 17 residues. The CDR3 sequence: CASSPGLAGPPHNEQFF. The DNA for the CDR3 is TGTGCCAGCAGCCCGGGACTAGCGGGTCCTCCTCACAATGAGCAGTTCTTC.

This clonotype has at least ten counts. The chain uses TRBV19 and TRBJ1-1, with no clear D. CDR3 length: 11 residues. Germline V lookup: CDR1 LNHDA, CDR2 SQIVND (reference sequence). Trimming pared 5 bases from V and 7 bases from J, leaving 8 bases between. The CDR3 spells CASSYQVEAFF. The CDR3 DNA sequence: TGTGCCAGTAGTTATCAAGTTGAAGCTTTCTTT. Filled out from reference TRBV19 and TRBJ1-1, the complete variable domain reads DGGITQSPKYLFRKEGQNVTLSCEQNLNHDAMYWYRQDPGQGLRLIYYSQIVNDFQKGDIAEGYSVSREKKESFPLTVTSAQKNPTAFYLCASSYQVEAFFGQGTRLTVV.

This clonotype has ten or more counts. The chain has TRBV28 and TRBJ1-4; the match to TRBD1 covers 7 bases. With V trimmed by 4 bases and J by 4 bases, 6 bases remained unmatched. Per the germline V gene, CDR1 is MDHEN and CDR2 is SYDVKM. The CDR3 sequence is 15 residues long. The CDR3 reads CASSSGQVNNEKLFF. The CDR3 DNA sequence: TGTGCCAGCAGTTCAGGACAGGTTAATAATGAAAAACTGTTTTTT.

The V and J genes are TRBV28 and TRBJ2-2, with D possibly TRBD1 on 6 matching bases. Germline V gene lookup returns CDR1 MDHEN and CDR2 SYDVKM. CDR3 length equals 13 residues. In nucleotides, the CDR3 is TGTGCTATCGGGACATCGAACACCGGGGAGCTGTTTTTT. Its translation: CAIGTSNTGELFF.

The CDR3 DNA sequence: TGTGCCACCAGTTATTCTGATCTTGAGACCCAGTACTTC. This codes for CATSYSDLETQYF. The gene calls are TRBV24-1 and TRBJ2-5; D is unresolved. CDR1 and CDR2 from the germline V gene are KGHDR and SFDVKD. CDR3 length: 13 amino acids. V was pared by 6 bases and J by 5 bases, with 12 bases between.

This clonotype was counted only a few times. The chain joins TRBV4-3 to TRBJ2-2; no definite D call. Trimming removed 1 base from V and 2 bases from J, with 8 bases in between. CDR1 is LGHNA and CDR2 is YSLEER in the germline V gene. The CDR3 length is 15 residues. The CDR3 here is CASSQVATNTGELFF. The CDR3 DNA sequence: TGCGCCAGCAGCCAAGTGGCCACTAACACCGGGGAGCTGTTTTTT.

This clonotype was found many times. V is TRBV3-1 and J is TRBJ1-4; 7 nucleotides agree with TRBD1. V shed 4 bases, J shed 8 bases, and the junction held 7 bases outside the gene matches. The germline gives CDR1 LGHDT, CDR2 YNNKEL (reference sequence). The CDR3 is made up of 14 amino acids. The CDR3 loop is CASSLRQGEEKLFF. In DNA, the CDR3 is TGTGCCAGCAGCCTTCGACAGGGCGAAGAAAAACTGTTTTTT.

For this clonotype: A much larger clone sits a single nucleotide away, making a read error possible. CDR3 bases: TGCAGTGCTCCCATACCAACGACAGGCCGAGCTTTCTTT. It yields the protein CSAPIPTTGRAFF. The chain couples TRBV20-1 to TRBJ1-1; D perhaps matches TRBD1 (6 bases). From germline, CDR1 is DFQATT and CDR2 SNEGSKA (reference sequence). Trimming removed 5 bases at V and 10 bases at J, with 20 bases between. This CDR3 has 13 residues.

This clonotype was recorded many times. The chain combines TRBV11-2 with TRBJ2-7; tentative D call: TRBD2 (6 bases). CDR3 size: 11 residues. The ends were cut back, 5 bases at V and 7 bases at J, with 9 bases in the middle. Germline CDR1 and CDR2: SGHAT and FQNNGV. The CDR3 loop reads CASSRGLEQYF. CDR3 bases: TGTGCCAGCAGCCGGGGGTTGGAGCAGTACTTC.

This clonotype was seen ten or more times. The chain joins TRBV2 to TRBJ2-1; D gene unclear. The germline V gene encodes CDR1 SNHLY and CDR2 FYNNEI. Trimming cost V 7 bases and J 2 bases, with 6 bases left between them. The CDR3 sequence is 12 residues long. This chain's CDR3 is CASNGTYNEQFF. CDR3 nucleotide sequence: TGTGCCAGCAATGGGACCTACAATGAGCAGTTCTTC.

The chain joins TRBV15 to TRBJ1-5, with a weak D call TRBD1 (5 bases). The V gene's germline CDR1 is LNHNV and CDR2 YYDKDF (reference sequence). The V gene lost 5 bases and the J gene lost 4 bases, with 18 bases spanning the gap. The CDR3 length is 16 residues. The CDR3 sequence is CATSEPFPGLNQPQHF. In nucleotides, the CDR3 is TGTGCCACCAGCGAACCCTTCCCGGGGCTGAATCAGCCCCAGCATTTT.

This clonotype has at least ten counts. The genes are TRBV4-3 and TRBJ1-5, with 10 bases matching TRBD1. Germline V CDR1 and CDR2: LGHNA, YSLEER. The CDR3 spans 17 residues. V was clipped by 1 base and J by 0 bases; unmatched bases: 3. The CDR3 DNA sequence: TGCGCCAGCAGCCAAGCCCGGGACAGGGGTAGCAATCAGCCCCAGCATTTT. Translated, it gives CASSQARDRGSNQPQHF.